This T cell receptor beta chain was captured by sequencing in a study of regulatory T cells in long-lasting Graves disease. The wider study: Patients met the persistent Graves' disease definition after over 5 years of antithyroid drugs with positive TSH receptor antibodies.

This clonotype appeared many times. Its antigen remains unknown. Findings of the study overall: Persistent disease favored TRBV28, TRBJ1-2 and TRBJ2-5.

The CDR3 contains 14 residues. The V gene lost 6 bases and the J gene lost 5 bases, with 13 bases spanning the gap. The germline CDR1 and CDR2 sequences are MDHEN and SYDVKM. The sample's time point: persistent/refractory GD, antithyroid drugs over 5 years with positive TRAb. After RNA was extracted from PBMCs, the TCR library was made from it. Patients were enrolled at an endocrinology department in Xi'an, China. The authors built TCR beta libraries using iRepertoire HTBI primers and Arm-PCR of CDR3 regions. The authors' processing: Samples collectively showed 62 TRBV and approximately 14 TRBJ segments. TCRdb reanalysed the multiplex PCR reads using MiXCR and keeps one entry per CDR3 protein. What appears here as the V and J calls and clone size reflects TCRdb's work, not the paper's. The sample consists of about 430,000 distinct CDR3 sequences, around a fifth of them appearing once.

Material: peripheral blood mononuclear cells (PBMCs), obtained when the disease was refractory, from a patient treated with antithyroid drugs. The chain combines TRBV28 with TRBJ2-2; no definite D call. This receptor was identified in a female donor with Graves disease. The CDR3 bases are TGTGCCAGCAGCTTAACCTCTTGGACCGGGGAGCTGTTTTTT. This translates into CASSLTSWTGELFF.